This T cell receptor (beta chain) was captured in a study of blood T cell repertoires in COVID-19. Study-wide background: Specimens from acute and convalescent COVID-19 originated in the United States, Italy and Spain. PBMCs, B-cell-depleted T cells, or T cells provided the cDNA or gDNA that made up the material.

Germline V gene lookup returns CDR1 SNHLY and CDR2 FYNNEI. This CDR3 contains 12 residues. Between the trimmed V and J ends, which lost 6 bases and 3 bases, there was a span of 9 bases. During active infection, Seattle patients enrolled and were then monitored through disease. Method: immunoSEQ multiplex PCR; TCRdb's copy keeps in-frame clones and lacks some. The sample has approximately 75,000 clones; more than 70% are singletons. Sample: peripheral blood. This chain links TRBV2 with TRBJ2-7; D possibly corresponds to TRBD1 (6 bases). The clonotype originates from a man aged 50 to 59 with COVID-19, enrolled during active disease. The CDR3 sequence: CASRLGGYEQYF. The DNA for the CDR3 is TGTGCCAGCAGGTTAGGGGGCTACGAGCAGTACTTC.